This T cell receptor beta chain was identified in a study of cytomegalovirus exposure and HLA in healthy donors. Study-level findings and limits: In vitro data verified three CMV-associated chains as specific for CMV antigens. Accounts indicate the classifier identified cytomegalovirus status with strong specificity and sensitivity. Certain indistinguishable V segments, among them TRBV6-2 and TRBV6-3, were excluded. TCR beta sequences reportedly predicted most subjects' HLA-A and HLA-B alleles accurately.

Remarks on this clone: The antigen remains unidentified.

The PCR employed 60 Vbeta primers together with 13 Jbeta primers. The protocol was immunoSEQ multiplex PCR, while the TCRdb copy is restricted to in-frame clones and leaves out a portion. This table holds about 160,000 clones, roughly two thirds found once. The J segment lost 1 base and the V segment lost 5 bases, leaving 15 bases of the junction unmatched. The CDR3 spans 20 residues. The germline V gene has CDR1 MNHEY and CDR2 SMNVEV (reference sequence). The sequence was obtained from a woman under 40 in good health and CMV-seronegative. The chain is built from TRBV27 and TRBJ2-6, with TRBD1 matching 9 bases. The sample was PBMCs. For the CDR3, the DNA is TGTGCCAGCAGTCCGTCGGGTTTAGGACAGGGGAATTCTGGGGCCAACGTCCTGACTTTC. Its translation is CASSPSGLGQGNSGANVLTF.